This is a list of T cell receptor beta chains from one sample in a study of blood T cell repertoires in COVID-19. This table comes from immunoSEQ multiplex PCR, and its TCRdb copy is limited to in-frame clones, with some not included. Of hundreds of thousands of clones in the sample, almost 85% were seen once. The sequenced material came from peripheral blood. The receptors stem from a man aged 45-60 years with active or convalescent COVID-19. Both conserved end residues are part of each CDR3. Each record gives: CDR3 protein, CDR3 DNA, J gene, clone size, D gene, V gene. A D gene is named only where the DNA matches it firmly. Clone sizes are given selectively: once, few, many, or a class where the clone is expanded.

CDR3 protein: CASRTQGAMSGELFF; CDR3 DNA: TGCGCCAGCAGAACTCAGGGGGCGATGTCCGGGGAGCTGTTTTTT; J gene: TRBJ2-2; clone size: -; D gene: TRBD1; V gene: TRBV5-1
CDR3 protein: CASSQGTLNEQFF; CDR3 DNA: TGTGCCAGCAGCCAAGGGACTCTCAATGAGCAGTTCTTC; J gene: TRBJ2-1; clone size: -; D gene: -; V gene: TRBV3-1/TRBV3-2
CDR3 protein: CSVANTGDEQFF; CDR3 DNA: TGCAGCGTTGCCAATACCGGGGATGAGCAGTTCTTC; J gene: TRBJ2-1; clone size: -; D gene: -; V gene: TRBV29-1
CDR3 protein: CSASSSFEQFF; CDR3 DNA: TGCAGTGCTTCCTCTAGCTTTGAGCAGTTCTTC; J gene: TRBJ2-1; clone size: -; D gene: -; V gene: TRBV20-1
CDR3 protein: CASSPGQGATDTQYF; CDR3 DNA: TGTGCCAGCAGCCCTGGACAGGGGGCTACAGATACGCAGTATTTT; J gene: TRBJ2-3; clone size: -; D gene: TRBD1; V gene: TRBV5-5
CDR3 protein: CASSSGLGTDTQYF; CDR3 DNA: TGTGCCAGCAGCTCAGGGTTGGGCACAGATACGCAGTATTTT; J gene: TRBJ2-3; clone size: -; D gene: -; V gene: TRBV9
CDR3 protein: CASSGTGAGYTF; CDR3 DNA: TGTGCCAGCTCCGGGACAGGGGCGGGCTACACCTTC; J gene: TRBJ1-2; clone size: once; D gene: TRBD1; V gene: TRBV28
CDR3 protein: CASSRGYEQYF; CDR3 DNA: TGTGCCAGCAGTCGGGGCTACGAGCAGTACTTC; J gene: TRBJ2-7; clone size: -; D gene: -; V gene: TRBV2
CDR3 protein: CASSSQDLPSDTQYF; CDR3 DNA: TGTGCCAGCAGTTCGCAGGACTTGCCTTCAGATACGCAGTATTTT; J gene: TRBJ2-3; clone size: -; D gene: -; V gene: TRBV6-6
CDR3 protein: CASSIGVQGYGNTIYF; CDR3 DNA: TGTGCCAGTAGTATAGGCGTACAGGGGTATGGAAACACCATATATTTT; J gene: TRBJ1-3; clone size: -; D gene: TRBD1; V gene: TRBV19
CDR3 protein: CASGLGANTEAFF; CDR3 DNA: TGTGCCTCAGGGTTGGGTGCGAACACTGAAGCTTTCTTT; J gene: TRBJ1-1; clone size: -; D gene: -; V gene: TRBV12-5
CDR3 protein: CAWSAGLGNYEQYF; CDR3 DNA: TGTGCCTGGAGTGCAGGGCTGGGGAACTACGAGCAGTACTTC; J gene: TRBJ2-7; clone size: -; D gene: -; V gene: TRBV30
CDR3 protein: CASSSDRAGGYTF; CDR3 DNA: TGTGCCAGCAGTTCCGACAGGGCGGGTGGCTACACCTTC; J gene: TRBJ1-2; clone size: -; D gene: TRBD1; V gene: TRBV27
CDR3 protein: CASSHNAGLAETGELFF; CDR3 DNA: TGCGCCAGCAGCCATAATGCGGGACTAGCCGAGACCGGGGAGCTGTTTTTT; J gene: TRBJ2-2; clone size: -; D gene: TRBD2; V gene: TRBV4-1
CDR3 protein: CSTEHSPTREEQYF; CDR3 DNA: TGCAGTACGGAACACAGCCCTACCCGGGAGGAGCAGTACTTC; J gene: TRBJ2-7; clone size: few; D gene: -; V gene: TRBV29-1
CDR3 protein: CATSATGVIHEQFF; CDR3 DNA: TGTGCCACCAGTGCGACAGGGGTGATCCATGAGCAGTTCTTC; J gene: TRBJ2-1; clone size: -; D gene: TRBD1; V gene: TRBV24-1
CDR3 protein: CASSSLGGLVDTQYF; CDR3 DNA: TGTGCCAGCAGCTCTCTCGGGGGGCTCGTAGATACGCAGTATTTT; J gene: TRBJ2-3; clone size: -; D gene: -; V gene: TRBV7-8
CDR3 protein: CASSLTGSPETQYF; CDR3 DNA: TGTGCCAGCAGCCTGACAGGGAGCCCAGAGACCCAGTACTTC; J gene: TRBJ2-5; clone size: once; D gene: TRBD1; V gene: TRBV3-1/TRBV3-2
CDR3 protein: CASSSPDSATNEKLFF; CDR3 DNA: TGTGCCAGCAGTTCTCCCGACAGTGCAACTAATGAAAAACTGTTTTTT; J gene: TRBJ1-4; clone size: -; D gene: -; V gene: TRBV28
CDR3 protein: CASRHGSEGLQYF; CDR3 DNA: TGTGCCAGCAGGCATGGGTCTGAGGGTCTGCAGTACTTC; J gene: TRBJ2-7; clone size: -; D gene: -; V gene: TRBV7-9
CDR3 protein: CASSQGKLDRTDTQYF; CDR3 DNA: TGTGCCAGCAGCCAAGGCAAACTAGATCGAACAGATACGCAGTATTTT; J gene: TRBJ2-3; clone size: -; D gene: -; V gene: TRBV3-1/TRBV3-2
CDR3 protein: CASAPGLGIIDEQFF; CDR3 DNA: TGTGCCAGTGCGCCGGGACTAGGGATTATTGATGAGCAGTTCTTC; J gene: TRBJ2-1; clone size: once; D gene: TRBD2; V gene: TRBV9
CDR3 protein: CASSPLAVPRTQYF; CDR3 DNA: TGTGCCAGCAGCCCACTAGCGGTTCCCAGGACCCAGTACTTC; J gene: TRBJ2-5; clone size: -; D gene: TRBD2; V gene: TRBV7-2
CDR3 protein: CASSLSGPEAFF; CDR3 DNA: TGTGCCAGCAGCCTTAGTGGTCCTGAAGCTTTCTTT; J gene: TRBJ1-1; clone size: once; D gene: -; V gene: TRBV11-2
CDR3 protein: CASSDSGSNQPQHF; CDR3 DNA: TGTGCCAGCAGTGACTCCGGGAGCAATCAGCCCCAGCATTTT; J gene: TRBJ1-5; clone size: -; D gene: -; V gene: TRBV2
CDR3 protein: CASSLRRTYEQYF; CDR3 DNA: TGTGCCAGCAGTTTAAGGCGGACTTACGAGCAGTACTTC; J gene: TRBJ2-7; clone size: -; D gene: -; V gene: TRBV27
CDR3 protein: CASQGRGSRYF; CDR3 DNA: TGTGCCAGCCAAGGCCGCGGTTCTCGATACTTC; J gene: TRBJ2-5; clone size: -; D gene: -; V gene: TRBV6-5
CDR3 protein: CASSSPGQGGGYTF; CDR3 DNA: TGCGCCAGCAGCTCCCCGGGACAGGGAGGTGGCTACACCTTC; J gene: TRBJ1-2; clone size: once; D gene: TRBD1; V gene: TRBV5-1
CDR3 protein: CASSHAGQGAGGYTGELFF; CDR3 DNA: TGTGCCAGCAGCCACGCCGGGCAGGGGGCGGGAGGGTACACCGGGGAGCTGTTTTTT; J gene: TRBJ2-2; clone size: -; D gene: -; V gene: TRBV4-2
CDR3 protein: CASSRGPPGTEAFF; CDR3 DNA: TGTGCCAGCAGCCGCGGGCCCCCGGGCACTGAAGCTTTCTTT; J gene: TRBJ1-1; clone size: many; D gene: -; V gene: TRBV3-1/TRBV3-2
CDR3 protein: CAISAGQVGYTF; CDR3 DNA: TGTGCCATCAGTGCAGGACAGGTTGGCTACACCTTC; J gene: TRBJ1-2; clone size: once; D gene: TRBD1; V gene: TRBV10-3
CDR3 protein: CSAYRDTQYF; CDR3 DNA: TGCAGCGCGTACAGAGATACGCAGTATTTT; J gene: TRBJ2-3; clone size: -; D gene: -; V gene: TRBV29-1
CDR3 protein: CASGSHIGRDRERLNTEAFF; CDR3 DNA: TGTGCTAGTGGTTCCCACATAGGCCGGGACAGGGAAAGGTTGAACACTGAAGCTTTCTTT; J gene: TRBJ1-1; clone size: once; D gene: TRBD1; V gene: TRBV12-5
CDR3 protein: CASSQNTYYEQYF; CDR3 DNA: TGCGCCAGCAGCCAAAACACGTACTACGAGCAGTACTTC; J gene: TRBJ2-7; clone size: -; D gene: -; V gene: TRBV4-1
CDR3 protein: CASSYDRGGHNEQFF; CDR3 DNA: TGCGCCAGCAGCTACGACAGGGGCGGCCACAATGAGCAGTTCTTC; J gene: TRBJ2-1; clone size: few; D gene: TRBD1; V gene: TRBV5-1
CDR3 protein: CASSLEGTTGEQYF; CDR3 DNA: TGTGCCAGCAGCTTAGAGGGGACTACCGGCGAGCAGTACTTC; J gene: TRBJ2-7; clone size: -; D gene: TRBD2; V gene: TRBV13
CDR3 protein: CASSFTGDTGELFF; CDR3 DNA: TGTGCCAGCAGTTTTACAGGGGACACCGGGGAGCTGTTTTTT; J gene: TRBJ2-2; clone size: -; D gene: TRBD1; V gene: TRBV9
CDR3 protein: CASSTSGTAGSPLHF; CDR3 DNA: TGTGCCAGCAGCACTTCCGGGACAGCAGGTTCACCCCTCCACTTT; J gene: TRBJ1-6; clone size: -; D gene: TRBD1; V gene: TRBV9
CDR3 protein: CASHPGGGASETQYF; CDR3 DNA: TGCGCCAGCCATCCGGGGGGGGGCGCGTCGGAGACCCAGTACTTC; J gene: TRBJ2-5; clone size: -; D gene: TRBD2; V gene: TRBV5-1
CDR3 protein: CASSRSQGWSHEQYF; CDR3 DNA: TGTGCCAGCAGCCGCAGCCAGGGTTGGTCCCACGAGCAGTACTTC; J gene: TRBJ2-7; clone size: -; D gene: -; V gene: TRBV7-8
CDR3 protein: CASSLGQGLNEKLFF; CDR3 DNA: TGCGCCAGCAGCTTAGGTCAGGGGCTGAATGAAAAACTGTTTTTT; J gene: TRBJ1-4; clone size: -; D gene: -; V gene: TRBV5-1
CDR3 protein: CASSLGTGPNTGELFF; CDR3 DNA: TGCGCCAGCAGCTTGGGGACAGGCCCGAACACCGGGGAGCTGTTTTTT; J gene: TRBJ2-2; clone size: -; D gene: TRBD1; V gene: TRBV5-1
CDR3 protein: CASSPTRGRNTEAFF; CDR3 DNA: TGTGCCAGCAGCCCAACAAGGGGGCGGAACACTGAAGCTTTCTTT; J gene: TRBJ1-1; clone size: few; D gene: TRBD1; V gene: TRBV7-6
CDR3 protein: CNKLGGDSYNSPLHF; CDR3 DNA: TGCAATAAATTGGGGGGGGATTCCTATAATTCACCCCTCCACTTT; J gene: TRBJ1-6; clone size: -; D gene: -; V gene: TRBV29-1
CDR3 protein: CASKGGTTYEQYF; CDR3 DNA: TGTGCCAGCAAAGGCGGGACTACCTACGAGCAGTACTTC; J gene: TRBJ2-7; clone size: few; D gene: TRBD2; V gene: TRBV3-1/TRBV3-2
CDR3 protein: CASSRGRRTTNEKLFF; CDR3 DNA: TGTGCCAGCAGCCGGGGAAGGAGGACAACTAATGAAAAACTGTTTTTT; J gene: TRBJ1-4; clone size: once; D gene: -; V gene: TRBV9
CDR3 protein: CAWSGLAGRSFF; CDR3 DNA: TGTGCCTGGAGTGGACTAGCGGGAAGGTCGTTCTTC; J gene: TRBJ2-1; clone size: -; D gene: TRBD2; V gene: TRBV30
CDR3 protein: CASSLVGGAVATEAFF; CDR3 DNA: TGTGCCAGCAGCTTAGTAGGGGGGGCAGTAGCAACTGAAGCTTTCTTT; J gene: TRBJ1-1; clone size: -; D gene: -; V gene: TRBV7-2